This T cell receptor beta chain was identified in a study of blood T cell repertoires in COVID-19. Study details: From T cells, B-cell-depleted T cells, or PBMCs came the material, which was cDNA or gDNA.

Produced via immunoSEQ multiplex PCR; TCRdb's table is partial and in-frame only. The table includes 350,000 to 550,000 clones, approximately 90% detected once. This CDR3 spans 13 amino acids. The cohort comprised adults aged 18 to 89 years residing in about two dozen US areas. Participant reports of clinical history set cohort assignment. The J gene is TRBJ1-4, the V gene TRBV12-2. TRBV12-2 is classified as a pseudogene. This clonotype was obtained from a man aged 25-45 years who had recovered from COVID-19. The specimen sequenced was PBMCs or T cells enriched from blood (not recorded which). CDR3 DNA sequence: TGTGCAAGTTTCCGGGGGGAGGTTGAAAAACTGTTTTTT. It yields the protein CASFRGEVEKLFF.